The 9 T cell receptor beta chains listed next were all sequenced from one sample in a study of blood T cell repertoires in COVID-19. TCRdb keeps only in-frame clones here, not all; method: immunoSEQ multiplex PCR. The table includes roughly 40,000 clones, approximately 89% detected once. Sequencing was done on a sample of peripheral blood. The receptors originated from a woman in her thirties or forties with acute or convalescent COVID-19.

Notes on this clone: The DNA is left out, because the CDR3 cannot be placed on it with certainty; the CDR3 is given as TCRdb lists it. The chain uses TRBV7-5 and TRBJ1-5. TRBV7-5 is a pseudogene segment. A total of 19 residues make up the CDR3, ends included. The CDR3 protein is CARSHLGRVGVGSNQPQHF.

The table lists this clone with a few counts. The chain uses TRBV6-2 or TRBV6-3 and TRBJ2-5, with a weak D call TRBD1 (6 bases). The CDR3 length is 14 residues. Deletions cut 6 bases from V and 3 bases from J, with 14 bases between. Per the germline V gene, CDR1 is MNHEY and CDR2 is SVGEGT. The CDR3 nucleotides are TGTGCCAGCAGCGACAGGCCACCTGAAGAGACCCAGTACTTC. Protein: CASSDRPPEETQYF.

A single count supports this clone. The rearrangement uses TRBV10-3 and TRBJ2-2; 9 bases agree with TRBD2. Germline V gene data show CDR1 as ENHRY and CDR2 as SYGVKD. This CDR3 spans 16 amino acids. J was trimmed by 6 bases and V by 3 bases; bases with no gene match: 8. The CDR3 DNA reads as TGTGCCATCAGTGAAATAGCGGGAGAGGTCCCCGGGGAGCTGTTTTTT. Protein: CAISEIAGEVPGELFF.

The chain joins TRBV27 to TRBJ2-7; 9 bases map to TRBD2. The CDR3 runs 14 residues. V lost 5 bases to trimming and J lost 6 bases; unmatched junction nucleotides: 8. Germline assignment: CDR1 MNHEY and CDR2 SMNVEV (reference sequence). For the CDR3, the DNA is TGTGCCAGCAGTATCGGGACTAGCCCTCGCGAGCAGTACTTC. Translation: CASSIGTSPREQYF.

This clone was observed a few times. The gene calls are TRBV19 and TRBJ1-5; no definite D call. Germline CDR1 LNHDA, CDR2 SQIVND (reference sequence). Trimming left V 7 bases short and J 0 bases short, with 13 bases between. The CDR3 runs to 15 residues. This CDR3 reads CASKVDKYSNQPQHF. CDR3 bases: TGTGCCAGTAAAGTTGACAAGTATAGCAATCAGCCCCAGCATTTT. Using reference TRBV19 and TRBJ1-5 for the parts outside the CDR3, the full variable domain is DGGITQSPKYLFRKEGQNVTLSCEQNLNHDAMYWYRQDPGQGLRLIYYSQIVNDFQKGDIAEGYSVSREKKESFPLTVTSAQKNPTAFYLCASKVDKYSNQPQHFGDGTRLSIL.

V gene TRBV11-1 combines with J gene TRBJ2-7, with 9 bases aligning to TRBD1. Germline trimming cut 2 bases from V and 2 bases from J; bases unmatched to any gene: 7. Germline CDR1 reads SGHAT; CDR2 reads FQDESV (reference sequence). This CDR3 contains 16 residues. The CDR3 nucleotides read TGTGCCAGCAGCTTAATGGGACAGGGAACCCCCTACGAGCAGTACTTC. Its translation is CASSLMGQGTPYEQYF.

This clone was picked up a small number of times. The rearrangement links TRBV19 to TRBJ2-7; 7 nucleotides align to TRBD2. V was pared by 5 bases and J by 5 bases, with 9 bases of the junction left unmatched. The CDR3 runs 14 residues. The germline V gene has CDR1 LNHDA and CDR2 SQIVND (reference sequence). The CDR3 DNA reads TGTGCCAGTAGTCCCTGGGGAGGGAGCCACGAGCAGTACTTC. Translation: CASSPWGGSHEQYF.

The chain carries TRBV19 and TRBJ2-3, with no clear D. V shed 3 bases and J shed 1 base, with 5 bases lying between them. The germline V gene encodes CDR1 LNHDA and CDR2 SQIVND (reference sequence). CDR3 length equals 13 residues. The CDR3 DNA is TGTGCCAGTAGTATTCCGGGCACAGATACGCAGTATTTT. It codes for CASSIPGTDTQYF. The variable domain in full, completed from reference TRBV19 and TRBJ2-3, reads DGGITQSPKYLFRKEGQNVTLSCEQNLNHDAMYWYRQDPGQGLRLIYYSQIVNDFQKGDIAEGYSVSREKKESFPLTVTSAQKNPTAFYLCASSIPGTDTQYFGPGTRLTVL.

The V and J genes are TRBV5-1 and TRBJ1-2; TRBD1 matches 10 bases. V gave up 2 bases and J gave up 0 bases; unmatched junction bases: 10. This CDR3 spans 18 amino acids. The germline gives CDR1 SGHRS, CDR2 YFSETQ. This chain's CDR3 is CASSFRQGASGANYGYTF. The CDR3 DNA is TGCGCCAGCAGCTTCCGACAGGGGGCGAGTGGGGCTAACTATGGCTACACCTTC.